This T cell receptor (beta chain) was sequenced for a study of shared clonotypes between healthy human individuals. This clone was counted between two and nine times. The repertoire was sequenced with immunoSEQ multiplex PCR; TCRdb's copy has only in-frame clones and lacks some. Among over a million clones listed, around 78% were seen once. Sequencing input: memory CD4+ T cells from PBMCs. Subset denoted: CD45RA-negative fraction. The TCR originated in a man younger than 35 in good health. Some clones in this sample may be carry-over from other donors' samples.

The CDR3 DNA is TGTGCCAGCAGCGTAGAAAAGTCCAAAAACATTCAGTACTTC. Its translation: CASSVEKSKNIQYF. This chain uses TRBV9 with TRBJ2-4; D call uncertain. Trimming took 0 bases from V and 2 from J, leaving 6 bases between them. The CDR3 extends over 14 amino acids. Germline CDR1 reads SGDLS; CDR2 reads YYNGEE.